The 21 T cell receptor beta chains below were found in one sample sequenced in a study of cytomegalovirus exposure and HLA in healthy donors. The table came from immunoSEQ multiplex PCR; TCRdb's copy has only in-frame clones and leaves some out. The sample includes roughly 130,000 clones, approximately 89% seen only once; the top ten take 8% to 9.5%. Sequenced sample: PBMCs. These receptor sequences come from a woman younger than 35 in good health and CMV-seropositive.

The chain carries TRBV27 and TRBJ2-7, with 7 nucleotides matching TRBD1. This CDR3 comprises 14 residues. Trimming took 5 bases from V and 7 from J; bases not matched to a gene: 11. Germline assignment: CDR1 MNHEY and CDR2 SMNVEV (reference sequence). This chain's CDR3 is CASSPQGTVGEQYF. The CDR3 DNA reads TGTGCCAGCAGTCCGCAGGGGACAGTGGGGGAGCAGTACTTC.

The chain carries TRBV21-1 and TRBJ1-2; whether TRBD1, the table's D call, matches the DNA was not checked. TRBV21-1 is an annotated pseudogene. CDR3 length: 18 amino acids. The CDR3 coding sequence is TGTGCCAGCAGCAATCCCCCCGTTGGGGCAGGGGTCGAGAGAGGCTACACCTTC. The encoded protein is CASSNPPVGAGVERGYTF.

Concerning this clone: Other DNA sequences within the sample encode an identical CDR3. The V and J genes are TRBV5-1 and TRBJ2-1; D ambiguous. In germline, CDR1 is SGHRS, CDR2 YFSETQ. The V end was cut by 1 base, the J end by 0 bases, with 5 bases between. This CDR3 spans 14 amino acids. DNA for the CDR3: TGCGCCAGCAGCTTGAGTAGCTCCTACAATGAGCAGTTCTTC. Amino acid sequence: CASSLSSSYNEQFF.

This rearrangement joins TRBV5-6 to TRBJ2-7, with 8 bases matching TRBD2. Germline V gene lookup returns CDR1 SGHDT and CDR2 YYEEEE. The V segment lost 5 bases and the J segment 2 bases; nucleotides outside the gene matches: 9. The CDR3 length is 15 residues. CDR3 nucleotides: TGTGCCAGCAGTGCGGGGGGCTCATCCCCCTACGAGCAGTACTTC. The encoded protein is CASSAGGSSPYEQYF.

This chain connects TRBV7-3 to TRBJ2-7; possibly TRBD1 for D (6 bases). The CDR3 has 13 amino acids. Germline CDR1 reads SGHTA; CDR2 reads FQGTGA. With 5 bases removed from V and 3 bases from J, the gap between germline ends came to 11 bases. The CDR3 spells CASSMTGGYEQYF. The CDR3 bases are TGTGCCAGCAGCATGACAGGAGGCTACGAGCAGTACTTC.

The chain joins TRBV5-1 to TRBJ2-7; D is unclear. CDR3 length equals 15 residues. The V gene lost 4 bases and the J gene lost 0 bases, with 14 bases spanning the gap. CDR1 is SGHRS, CDR2 YFSETQ, per germline. The CDR3, as DNA: TGCGCCAGCAGCCCGGTGGGCAGGTCCTCCTACGAGCAGTACTTC. Residues: CASSPVGRSSYEQYF. The full variable domain, its missing parts supplied by reference TRBV5-1 and TRBJ2-7, is KAGVTQTPRYLIKTRGQQVTLSCSPISGHRSVSWYQQTPGQGLQFLFEYFSETQRNKGNFPGRFSGRQFSNSRSEMNVSTLELGDSALYLCASSPVGRSSYEQYFGPGTRLTVT.

The chain links TRBV19 to TRBJ2-3; D may be TRBD2 (7 bases). The CDR3 spans 14 residues. Germline assignment: CDR1 LNHDA and CDR2 SQIVND (reference sequence). Trimming cost V 5 bases and J 3 bases, with 12 bases left between them. The CDR3 sequence: CASSWGGTTDTQYF. CDR3 coding DNA: TGTGCCAGTAGTTGGGGGGGGACAACAGATACGCAGTATTTT.

The chain couples TRBV18 to TRBJ2-7; D might be TRBD2 (5 bases). The ends were cut back, 3 bases at V and 6 bases at J, with 12 bases in the middle. This CDR3 is built from 13 residues. Looked up from germline, CDR1 is KGHSH and CDR2 is LQKENI. The CDR3 loop reads CASSPRDRGEQYF. The CDR3 bases are TGTGCCAGCTCACCTCGAGACCGGGGCGAGCAGTACTTC.

The rearrangement uses TRBV28 and TRBJ1-5; no definite D call. Germline CDR1 and CDR2: MDHEN and SYDVKM. The V and J ends lost 7 bases and 0 bases respectively, with 7 bases between them. The CDR3 covers 13 residues. The CDR3 loop is CASILNSNQPQHF. DNA for the CDR3: TGTGCCAGCATCCTTAATAGCAATCAGCCCCAGCATTTT.

The chain uses TRBV28 and TRBJ2-1, with D maybe TRBD2 (5 bases). Germline loops: CDR1 MDHEN, CDR2 SYDVKM. V was clipped by 2 bases and J by 7 bases, with 12 bases between them. The CDR3 extends over 14 amino acids. CDR3 in DNA: TGTGCCAGCAGTTTAGCGGACTCCGGGAATGAGCAGTTCTTC. This encodes CASSLADSGNEQFF. Full variable domain (remainder filled in from reference TRBV28 and TRBJ2-1): DVKVTQSSRYLVKRTGEKVFLECVQDMDHENMFWYRQDPGLGLRLIYFSYDVKMKEKGDIPEGYSVSREKKERFSLILESASTNQTSMYLCASSLADSGNEQFFGPGTRLTVL.

The chain uses TRBV6-5 and TRBJ2-1, with a weak D call TRBD1 (5 bases). The V end was cut by 4 bases, the J end by 3 bases, with 16 bases between. The CDR3 length is 16 residues. Looked up from germline, CDR1 is MNHEY and CDR2 is SVGAGI. CDR3 protein: CASSFLSQAIYNEQFF. In DNA, the CDR3 is TGTGCCAGCAGTTTTTTATCACAGGCCATCTACAATGAGCAGTTCTTC.

The genes are TRBV5-1 and TRBJ1-5; D unclear. V lost 0 bases to trimming and J lost 4 bases, with 5 bases between them. Germline V lookup: CDR1 SGHRS, CDR2 YFSETQ. This CDR3 region has 13 residues. The CDR3 here is CASSLGQNQPQHF. The CDR3 coding sequence is TGCGCCAGCAGCTTGGGTCAGAATCAGCCCCAGCATTTT.

The chain has TRBV6-1 and TRBJ1-2; a weak D match, TRBD1 (5 bases). The CDR3 spans 13 residues. V was trimmed by 7 bases and J by 8 bases, leaving 17 bases between them. The V gene's germline CDR1 is MNHNS and CDR2 SASEGT. As DNA, the CDR3 is TGTGCCAGCACCCCGAAAGGGGTCTACGGCTACACCTTC. Protein sequence: CASTPKGVYGYTF.

As for this clone: The same CDR3 arises from other DNA sequences in this sample as well. The chain joins TRBV7-9 to TRBJ1-1, with TRBD1 as a possible D gene (6 bases). This CDR3 has 14 residues. V gave up 0 bases and J gave up 1 base, with 6 bases separating them. CDR1 SEHNR and CDR2 FQNEAQ come from the germline V gene (reference sequence). Here the CDR3 reads CASSLAGANTEAFF. The CDR3 nucleotides read TGTGCCAGCAGCTTAGCGGGGGCGAACACTGAAGCTTTCTTT.

The J gene is TRBJ1-4, the V gene TRBV7-2; D might be TRBD1 (6 bases). Germline CDR1 reads SGHTA; CDR2 reads FQGNSA. Trimming took 4 bases from V and 0 from J, leaving 12 bases between them. The CDR3 consists of 16 residues. This chain's CDR3 is CASSSGHLSTNEKLFF. As DNA, the CDR3 is TGTGCCAGCAGCTCGGGACACCTATCAACTAATGAAAAACTGTTTTTT. The whole variable domain, remainder taken from reference TRBV7-2 and TRBJ1-4, is GAGVSQSPSNKVTEKGKDVELRCDPISGHTALYWYRQSLGQGLEFLIYFQGNSAPDKSGLPSDRFSAERTGGSVSTLTIQRTQQEDSAVYLCASSSGHLSTNEKLFFGSGTQLSVL.

This clone occurred a few times. V and J are TRBV19 and TRBJ1-2; 7 nucleotides line up with TRBD1. Germline CDR1 LNHDA, CDR2 SQIVND (reference sequence). The CDR3 consists of 12 residues. Trimming removed 2 bases from V and 8 bases from J; junction bases left unmatched: 2. The CDR3 DNA reads as TGTGCCAGTAGTATACGGACAGGCGGCTACACCTTC. Its protein product is CASSIRTGGYTF.

The chain couples TRBV28 to TRBJ1-5, with D tentatively TRBD1 (6 bases). Germline V gives CDR1 MDHEN, CDR2 SYDVKM. The CDR3 runs 17 residues. The ends were cut back, 5 bases at V and 2 bases at J, with 19 bases in the middle. Here the CDR3 DNA reads TGTGCCAGCAGTCCCTGGTCTCAGGGGCGAGGCAATCAGCCCCAGCATTTT. Translated, it gives CASSPWSQGRGNQPQHF.

This clone was seen a single time. The same CDR3 can be traced to other DNA sequences in this sample. V gene TRBV5-1 combines with J gene TRBJ2-7, with 8 bases identical to TRBD1. The CDR3 extends over 12 amino acids. Germline V gene data show CDR1 as SGHRS and CDR2 as YFSETQ. After removal of 4 bases from V and 6 bases from J, the junction contained 3 bases not matched to a gene. Here the CDR3 reads CASSLDRGEQYF. DNA for the CDR3: TGCGCCAGCAGCCTCGACAGGGGCGAGCAGTACTTC.

Concerning this clone: At one end the junction does not follow the germline gene, possibly because of a read error. The chain joins TRBV7-7 to TRBJ2-1; TRBD1 matches at 10 bases. This CDR3 spans 18 amino acids. Looked up from germline, CDR1 is SSHAT and CDR2 is FNYEAQ (reference sequence). The CDR3 region has the DNA TGTGCTAGCAGCTTAGTCCCTCGACAGGGGGCGATAGGCAATGAGCAGTTCTTC. It encodes CASSLVPRQGAIGNEQFF.

The J gene is TRBJ2-1, the V gene TRBV5-1; a weak D match, TRBD2 (7 bases). The germline CDR1 and CDR2 sequences are SGHRS and YFSETQ. This CDR3 region has 14 residues. Between the trimmed V and J ends, which lost 4 bases and 6 bases, there was a span of 14 bases. The CDR3 nucleotides are TGCGCCAGCAGCCCCGGGGGGCCGGCCAATGAGCAGTTCTTC. It codes for CASSPGGPANEQFF.

The V call is TRBV7-2, the J call TRBJ1-2; D is perhaps TRBD1 (6 bases). Germline V CDR1 and CDR2: SGHTA, FQGNSA. V was cut by 6 bases and J by 4 bases, with 15 bases left in between. This CDR3 has 14 amino acids. The CDR3 sequence: CASRTTGGPYGYTF. Written as DNA, the CDR3 is TGTGCCAGCAGAACGACAGGAGGACCCTATGGCTACACCTTC.